The rows below give T cell receptor beta chains drawn from one sample of a study of shared clonotypes between healthy human individuals. The protocol was immunoSEQ multiplex PCR, while the TCRdb copy is restricted to in-frame clones and leaves out a portion. The profile shows nearly 500,000 clones, 75% to 85% of them singletons. What was sequenced was PBMCs. These receptors were obtained from a woman in her 40s in good health. Some clones in this sample may be carry-over from other donors' samples. The CDR3 runs from the conserved cysteine through the conserved F or W. Fields, in order: clone size, J gene, V gene, CDR3 protein. Some rows mark clone size as missing; the rest say once, few, many or name a class of expanded clone.

abundance: many
j_gene: TRBJ2-3
v_gene: TRBV9
CDR3aa: CASSPALLTDTQYF

abundance: .
j_gene: TRBJ2-1
v_gene: TRBV18
CDR3aa: CASSPPLGTRGYNEQFF

abundance: .
j_gene: TRBJ2-1
v_gene: TRBV7-2
CDR3aa: CASSTGSYNEQFF

abundance: .
j_gene: TRBJ2-3
v_gene: TRBV5-1
CDR3aa: CASSILWGPHTDTQYF

abundance: .
j_gene: TRBJ2-3
v_gene: TRBV5-1
CDR3aa: CASSLGRDTQYF

abundance: few
j_gene: TRBJ1-1
v_gene: TRBV28
CDR3aa: CASRGTERRGTEAFF

abundance: .
j_gene: TRBJ2-5
v_gene: TRBV7-8
CDR3aa: CASSVISSSPQETQYF

abundance: many
j_gene: TRBJ2-1
v_gene: TRBV6-4
CDR3aa: CASSDSTSGYNEQFF

abundance: once
j_gene: TRBJ2-7
v_gene: TRBV13
CDR3aa: CASSSTGTVSYEQYF

abundance: .
j_gene: TRBJ1-2
v_gene: TRBV18
CDR3aa: CASLAGIGYGYTF

abundance: .
j_gene: TRBJ2-2
v_gene: TRBV2
CDR3aa: CASREGNTGELFF

abundance: .
j_gene: TRBJ2-7
v_gene: TRBV15
CDR3aa: CATSRDRGLEQYF

abundance: .
j_gene: TRBJ2-1
v_gene: TRBV28
CDR3aa: CASRPGGSGSGQFF

abundance: .
j_gene: TRBJ2-5
v_gene: TRBV5-4
CDR3aa: CASSADREETQYF

abundance: .
j_gene: TRBJ2-7
v_gene: TRBV10-3
CDR3aa: CAITTGQGGYEQYF

abundance: .
j_gene: TRBJ1-1
v_gene: TRBV6-5
CDR3aa: CASSNTGGTEAFF

abundance: .
j_gene: TRBJ2-3
v_gene: TRBV21-1
CDR3aa: CASSKVSSGRAGVDTQYF

abundance: .
j_gene: TRBJ2-7
v_gene: TRBV5-8
CDR3aa: CASSPPGGGSEQYF

abundance: few
j_gene: TRBJ2-1
v_gene: TRBV29-1
CDR3aa: CSVAWSSYNEQFF